This TCR beta chain was identified in a study of blood T cell repertoires in COVID-19. Background on the study: Donors in the United States, Italy and Spain gave samples during acute or convalescent COVID-19. In each case, the material was cDNA or gDNA derived from T cells, B-cell-depleted T cells, or PBMCs.

V was cut by 5 bases and J by 7 bases, with 8 bases left in between. There are 11 residues in the CDR3. Within 2 weeks before study entry, exposed participants met a COVID-19 case. Assay: immunoSEQ multiplex PCR; the TCRdb copy retains only in-frame clones and omits some. The data hold 250,000 to 300,000 clones, with more than 75% observed a single time. What was sequenced was PBMCs or T cells enriched from blood (not recorded which). This rearrangement joins TRBV12-3 or TRBV12-4 to TRBJ1-1, with D uncertain. The receptor comes from a woman aged 45 to 65 who had been exposed to COVID-19. The CDR3, as DNA: TGTGCCAGCAGTCTAGGACTTGAAGCTTTCTTT. Protein product: CASSLGLEAFF.